This T cell receptor beta chain appears in the sequencing data of a study of CD8 T cells in ankylosing spondylitis. Study outcomes and limitations: Disease-linked clones had a CD8+ phenotype and relatively low frequency in peripheral blood.

Libraries for TCR beta were made by quantitative 5'-RACE with molecular barcodes. MiXCR was run by TCRdb on the 5' RACE reads, yielding one entry per CDR3 protein. The sample holds 250,000 to 300,000 distinct CDR3 sequences, 20% seen once. The V and J ends lost 8 bases and 3 bases respectively, with 14 bases between them. Germline V CDR1 and CDR2: SQVTM, ANQGSEA. This CDR3 has 13 residues. Turning to this clonotype: What it binds is unknown.

Sequenced material: blood, either unsorted or a sorted T cell fraction (not recorded which). The clonotype originates from a male donor with ankylosing spondylitis or in good health (not recorded which). This chain uses TRBV29-1 with TRBJ1-3; D is unresolved. The CDR3 sequence: CSSLVGNGNTIYF. Here the CDR3 DNA reads TGCAGCAGCCTGGTAGGCAATGGAAACACCATATATTTT.